The subject of this entry is one TCR beta chain. Its specificity is not known. Clones were sequenced by immunoSEQ multiplex PCR, and TCRdb holds only the in-frame ones, with some missing. The sample records approximately 100,000 clones, 75% to 90% being singletons. This entry comes from a study of T cell responses to AZD1222 COVID-19 vaccine. At the level of the study: Pooling of second doses given at about 4 or about 12 weeks was done. General study findings and limits: Among those given AZD1222, only six were seropositive at baseline. Donors were largely white British and mainly female; clonal diversity was possibly underestimated.

Germline CDR1 is KGHSH and CDR2 is LQKENI. The CDR3 covers 15 residues. Trimming removed 0 bases at V and 4 bases at J, with 10 bases between. The sequence was collected from an adult in good health. This material consisted of peripheral blood, taken on day 0 of AZD1222 vaccination. The chain recombines TRBV18 with TRBJ2-1; a weak D match, TRBD1 (6 bases). This chain's CDR3 is CASSPPWQGYNEQFF. The CDR3 nucleotides read TGTGCCAGCTCACCACCGTGGCAGGGGTACAATGAGCAGTTCTTC.